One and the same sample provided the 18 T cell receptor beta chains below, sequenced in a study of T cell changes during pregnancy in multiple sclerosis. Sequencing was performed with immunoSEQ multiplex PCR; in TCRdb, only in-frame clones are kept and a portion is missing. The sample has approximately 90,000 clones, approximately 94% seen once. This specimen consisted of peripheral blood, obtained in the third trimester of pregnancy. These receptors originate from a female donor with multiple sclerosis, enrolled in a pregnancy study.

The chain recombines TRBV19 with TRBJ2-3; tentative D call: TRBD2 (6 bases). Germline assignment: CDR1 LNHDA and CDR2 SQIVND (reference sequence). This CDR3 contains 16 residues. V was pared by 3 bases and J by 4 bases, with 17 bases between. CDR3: CASSIGCLAISDTQYF. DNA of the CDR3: TGTGCCAGTAGTATCGGGTGTCTAGCGATCTCAGATACGCAGTATTTT.

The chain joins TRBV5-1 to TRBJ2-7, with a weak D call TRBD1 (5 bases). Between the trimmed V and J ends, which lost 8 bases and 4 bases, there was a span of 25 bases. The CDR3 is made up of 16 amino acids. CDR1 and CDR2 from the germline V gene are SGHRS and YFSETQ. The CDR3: CASRPLTGSPGYEQYF. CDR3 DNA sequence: TGCGCCAGTAGGCCTCTAACGGGTTCCCCAGGGTACGAGCAGTACTTC.

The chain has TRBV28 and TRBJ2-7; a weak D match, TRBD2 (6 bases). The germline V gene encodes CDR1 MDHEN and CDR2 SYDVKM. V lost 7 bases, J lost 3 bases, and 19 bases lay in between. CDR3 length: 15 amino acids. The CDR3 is CASTLRDSPGYEQYF. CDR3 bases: TGTGCCAGCACCCTTCGGGACTCCCCCGGCTACGAGCAGTACTTC.

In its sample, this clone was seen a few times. CDR3 bases: TGTGCCAGCAGCTTGCTCCCGAGTGCGACAGATACGCAGTATTTT. This translates into CASSLLPSATDTQYF. The chain links TRBV5-5 to TRBJ2-3; D remains ambiguous. Germline CDR1 and CDR2: SGHKS and YYEKEE (reference sequence). With 1 base removed from V and 3 bases from J, the gap between germline ends came to 12 bases. The CDR3 is made up of 15 amino acids.

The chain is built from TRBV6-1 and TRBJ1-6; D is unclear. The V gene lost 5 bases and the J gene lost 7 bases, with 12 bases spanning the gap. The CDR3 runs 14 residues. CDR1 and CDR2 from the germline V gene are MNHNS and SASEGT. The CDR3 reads CASSPQVMNSPLHF. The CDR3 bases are TGTGCCAGCAGTCCGCAGGTCATGAATTCACCCCTCCACTTT.

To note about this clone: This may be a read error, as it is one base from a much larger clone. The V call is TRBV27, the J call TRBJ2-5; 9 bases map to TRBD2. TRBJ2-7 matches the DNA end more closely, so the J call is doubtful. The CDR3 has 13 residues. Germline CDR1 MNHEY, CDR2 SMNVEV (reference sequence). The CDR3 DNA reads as TGTGCCAGCAGTCGGCGGGAGGGCTACGAGCAGTACTTC. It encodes CASSRREGYEQYF.

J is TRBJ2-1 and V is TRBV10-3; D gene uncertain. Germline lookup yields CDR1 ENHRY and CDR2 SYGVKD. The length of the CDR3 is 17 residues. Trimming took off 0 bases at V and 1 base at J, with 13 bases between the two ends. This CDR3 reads CAISESRPGSSYNEQFF. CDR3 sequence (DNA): TGTGCCATCAGTGAGTCAAGACCCGGGTCGTCCTACAATGAGCAGTTCTTC.

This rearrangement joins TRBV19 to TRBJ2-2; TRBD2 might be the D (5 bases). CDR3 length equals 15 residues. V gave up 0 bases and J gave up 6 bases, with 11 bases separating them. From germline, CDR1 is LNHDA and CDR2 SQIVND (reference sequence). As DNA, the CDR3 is TGTGCCAGTAGTATAGATCGAAGGGAGTCCGGGGAGCTGTTTTTT. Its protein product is CASSIDRRESGELFF.

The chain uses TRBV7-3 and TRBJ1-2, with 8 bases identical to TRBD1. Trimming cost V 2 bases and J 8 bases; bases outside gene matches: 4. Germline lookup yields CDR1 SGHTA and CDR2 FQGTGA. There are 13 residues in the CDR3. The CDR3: CASSLATGDGYTF. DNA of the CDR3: TGTGCCAGCAGCTTAGCGACAGGGGACGGCTACACCTTC.

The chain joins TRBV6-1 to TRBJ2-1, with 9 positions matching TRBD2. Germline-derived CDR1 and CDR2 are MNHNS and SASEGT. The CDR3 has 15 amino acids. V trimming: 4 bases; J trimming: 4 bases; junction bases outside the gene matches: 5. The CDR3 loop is CASSAVAGAYNEQFF. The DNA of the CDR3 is TGTGCCAGCAGTGCCGTAGCGGGAGCTTACAATGAGCAGTTCTTC.

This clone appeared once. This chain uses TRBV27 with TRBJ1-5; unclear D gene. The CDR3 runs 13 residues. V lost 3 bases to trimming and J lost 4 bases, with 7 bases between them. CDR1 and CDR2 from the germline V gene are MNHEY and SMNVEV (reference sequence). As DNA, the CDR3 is TGTGCCAGCAGTTTCAACATAAATCAGCCCCAGCATTTT. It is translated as CASSFNINQPQHF.

CDR3 nucleotides: TGTGCCAGCAGCTTGGTAGCAGGGGGCGCAGGGGAGCAGTACTTC. This translates into CASSLVAGGAGEQYF. The chain joins TRBV5-5 to TRBJ2-7; 8 bases are a match to TRBD1. The germline CDR1 and CDR2 sequences are SGHKS and YYEKEE (reference sequence). There are 15 residues in the CDR3. Trimming cost V 0 bases and J 7 bases; bases outside gene matches: 9.

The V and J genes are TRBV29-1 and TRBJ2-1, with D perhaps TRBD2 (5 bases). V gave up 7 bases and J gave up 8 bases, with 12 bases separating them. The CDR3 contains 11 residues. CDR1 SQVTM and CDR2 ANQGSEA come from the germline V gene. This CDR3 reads CSGSLDYEQFF. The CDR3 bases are TGCAGCGGCTCCCTGGACTATGAGCAGTTCTTC.

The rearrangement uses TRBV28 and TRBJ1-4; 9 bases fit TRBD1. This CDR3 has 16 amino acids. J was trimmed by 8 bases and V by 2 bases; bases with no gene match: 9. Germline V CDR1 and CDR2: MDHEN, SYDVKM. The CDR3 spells CASSLATGGAREKLFF. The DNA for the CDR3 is TGTGCCAGCAGTTTAGCCACAGGGGGCGCGAGGGAAAAACTGTTTTTT. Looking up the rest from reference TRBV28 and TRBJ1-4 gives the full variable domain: DVKVTQSSRYLVKRTGEKVFLECVQDMDHENMFWYRQDPGLGLRLIYFSYDVKMKEKGDIPEGYSVSREKKERFSLILESASTNQTSMYLCASSLATGGAREKLFFGSGTQLSVL.

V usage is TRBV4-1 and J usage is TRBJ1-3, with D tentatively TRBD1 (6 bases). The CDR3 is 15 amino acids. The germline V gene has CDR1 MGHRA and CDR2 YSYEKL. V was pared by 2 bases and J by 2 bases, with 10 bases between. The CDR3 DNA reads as TGCGCCAGCAGCCAATTTCAGGGGACTGGAAACACCATATATTTT. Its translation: CASSQFQGTGNTIYF.

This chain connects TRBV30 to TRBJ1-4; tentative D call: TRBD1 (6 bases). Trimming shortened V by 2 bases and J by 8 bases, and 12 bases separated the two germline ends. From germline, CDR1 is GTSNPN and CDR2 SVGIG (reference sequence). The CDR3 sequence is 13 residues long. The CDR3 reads CAWSPGDVEKLFF. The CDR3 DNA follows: TGTGCCTGGAGTCCAGGGGATGTGGAAAAACTGTTTTTT.

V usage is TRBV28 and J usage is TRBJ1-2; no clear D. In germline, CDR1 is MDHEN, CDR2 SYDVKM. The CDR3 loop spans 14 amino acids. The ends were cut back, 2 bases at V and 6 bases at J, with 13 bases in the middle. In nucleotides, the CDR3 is TGTGCCAGCAGTTTAAGTCCGGCGGGGAATGGCTACACCTTC. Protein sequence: CASSLSPAGNGYTF.

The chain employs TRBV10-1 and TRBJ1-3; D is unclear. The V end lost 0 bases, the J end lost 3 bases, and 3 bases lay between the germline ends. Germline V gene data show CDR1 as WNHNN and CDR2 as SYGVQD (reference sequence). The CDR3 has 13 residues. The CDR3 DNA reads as TGCGCCAGCAGTGAGTCGCGTGGAAACACCATATATTTT. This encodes CASSESRGNTIYF.